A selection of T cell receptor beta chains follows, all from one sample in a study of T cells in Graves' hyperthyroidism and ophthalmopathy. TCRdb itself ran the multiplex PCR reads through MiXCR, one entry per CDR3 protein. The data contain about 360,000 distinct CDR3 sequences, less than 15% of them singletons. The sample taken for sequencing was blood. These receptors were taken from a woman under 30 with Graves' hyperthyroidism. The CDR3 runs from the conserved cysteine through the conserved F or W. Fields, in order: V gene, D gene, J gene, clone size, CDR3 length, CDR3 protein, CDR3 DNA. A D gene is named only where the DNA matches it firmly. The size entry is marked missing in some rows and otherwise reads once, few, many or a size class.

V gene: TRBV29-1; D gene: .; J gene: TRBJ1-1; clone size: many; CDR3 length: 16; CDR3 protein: CSVDRVSLGENTEAFF; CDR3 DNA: TGCAGCGTTGATCGGGTCTCCTTGGGTGAGAACACTGAAGCTTTCTTT
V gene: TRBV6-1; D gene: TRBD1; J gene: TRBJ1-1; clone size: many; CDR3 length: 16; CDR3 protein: CASSEGTGGADTEAFF; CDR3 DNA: TGTGCCAGCAGTGAGGGGACAGGGGGCGCGGACACTGAAGCTTTCTTT
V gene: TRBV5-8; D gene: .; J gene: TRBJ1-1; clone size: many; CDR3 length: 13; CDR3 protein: CASSSHEDTEAFF; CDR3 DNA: TGTGCCAGCAGCTCCCACGAGGACACTGAAGCTTTCTTT
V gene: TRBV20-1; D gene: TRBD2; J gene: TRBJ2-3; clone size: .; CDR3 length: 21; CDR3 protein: CSARAIFLTGTSGRRTDTQYF; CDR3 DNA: TGCAGTGCTAGAGCAATCTTTCTTACCGGGACTAGCGGGAGAAGAACAGATACGCAGTATTTT
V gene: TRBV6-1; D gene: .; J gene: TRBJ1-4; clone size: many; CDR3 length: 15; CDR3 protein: CASTPHGGRDEKLFF; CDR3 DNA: TGTGCCAGCACCCCCCATGGGGGGCGGGATGAAAAACTGTTTTTT
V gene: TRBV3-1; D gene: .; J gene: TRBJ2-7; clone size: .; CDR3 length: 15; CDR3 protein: CASSQGAVSSYEQYF; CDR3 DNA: TGTGCCAGCAGCCAAGGAGCGGTCTCTTCCTACGAGCAGTACTTC
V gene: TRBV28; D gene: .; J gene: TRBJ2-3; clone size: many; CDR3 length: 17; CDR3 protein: CASTVPKDSLRPDTQYF; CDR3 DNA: TGTGCCAGCACCGTGCCAAAGGACTCATTGCGCCCAGATACGCAGTATTTT
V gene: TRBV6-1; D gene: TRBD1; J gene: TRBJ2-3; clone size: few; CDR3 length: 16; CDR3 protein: CASSDPGTGSTDTQYF; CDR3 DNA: TGTGCCAGCAGTGACCCCGGGACAGGGAGCACAGATACGCAGTATTTT
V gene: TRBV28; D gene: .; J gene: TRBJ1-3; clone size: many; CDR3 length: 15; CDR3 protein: CATFGTADSGNTIYF; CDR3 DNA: TGTGCCACCTTCGGGACTGCAGACTCTGGAAACACCATATATTTT
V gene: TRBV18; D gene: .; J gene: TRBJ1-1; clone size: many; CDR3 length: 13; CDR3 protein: CASSPPLGAEAFF; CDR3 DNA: TGTGCCAGCTCACCACCGCTAGGCGCTGAAGCTTTCTTT
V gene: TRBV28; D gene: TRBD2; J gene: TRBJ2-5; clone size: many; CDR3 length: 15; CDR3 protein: CASSLRTSGEETQYF; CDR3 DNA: TGTGCCAGCAGTCTACGGACTAGCGGGGAAGAGACCCAGTACTTC
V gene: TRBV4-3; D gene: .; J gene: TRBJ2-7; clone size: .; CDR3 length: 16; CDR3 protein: CASSQDPGGSSYEQYF; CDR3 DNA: TGCGCCAGCAGCCAAGATCCGGGGGGCAGCTCCTACGAGCAGTACTTC
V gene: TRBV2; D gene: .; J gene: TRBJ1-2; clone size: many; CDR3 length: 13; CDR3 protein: CASSVGGNYGYTF; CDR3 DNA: TGTGCCAGCAGTGTCGGAGGGAACTATGGCTACACCTTC
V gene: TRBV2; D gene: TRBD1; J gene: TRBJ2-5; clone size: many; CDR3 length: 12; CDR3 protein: CASRDRQETQYF; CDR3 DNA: TGTGCCAGCCGGGACAGACAAGAGACCCAGTACTTC
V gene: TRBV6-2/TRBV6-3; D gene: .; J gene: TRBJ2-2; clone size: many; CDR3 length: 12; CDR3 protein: CATGNRAGELFF; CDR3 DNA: TGTGCCACCGGTAACAGGGCCGGGGAGCTGTTTTTT
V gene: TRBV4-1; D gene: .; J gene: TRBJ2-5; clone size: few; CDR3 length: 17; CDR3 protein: CASSQGRDSLLQETQYF; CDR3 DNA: TGCGCCAGCAGCCAAGGCCGGGACTCACTACTCCAAGAGACCCAGTACTTC
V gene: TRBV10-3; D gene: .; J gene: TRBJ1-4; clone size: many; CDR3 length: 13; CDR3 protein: CATLGLQEEKLFF; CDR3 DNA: TGTGCCACCCTGGGACTTCAGGAGGAAAAACTGTTTTTT
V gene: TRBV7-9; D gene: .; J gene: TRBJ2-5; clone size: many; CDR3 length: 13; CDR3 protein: CASSFSDKETQYF; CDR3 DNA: TGTGCCAGCAGCTTTAGCGATAAAGAGACCCAGTACTTC
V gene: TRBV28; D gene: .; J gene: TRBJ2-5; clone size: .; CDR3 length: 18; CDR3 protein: CASSLGLLRAPNWETQYF; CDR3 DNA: TGTGCCAGCAGTTTAGGACTGCTCAGAGCCCCAAACTGGGAGACCCAGTACTTC
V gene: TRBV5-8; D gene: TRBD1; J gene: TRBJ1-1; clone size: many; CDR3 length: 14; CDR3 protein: CASRTQGAEGEAFF; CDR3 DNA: TGTGCCAGCAGAACACAGGGGGCTGAAGGTGAAGCTTTCTTT
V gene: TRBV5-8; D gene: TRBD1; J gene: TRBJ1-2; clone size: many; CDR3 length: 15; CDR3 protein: CASRSRTGGITGYTF; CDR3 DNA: TGTGCCAGCAGGTCTCGGACAGGGGGGATAACTGGCTACACCTTC
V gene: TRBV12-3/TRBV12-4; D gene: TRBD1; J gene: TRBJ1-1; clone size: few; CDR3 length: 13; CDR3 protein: CASTLAGGTEAFF; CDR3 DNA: TGTGCCAGCACTCTGGCAGGGGGCACTGAAGCTTTCTTT
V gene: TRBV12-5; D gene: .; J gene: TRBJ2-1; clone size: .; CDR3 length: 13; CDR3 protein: CASGPSGGNEQFF; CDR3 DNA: TGTGCTAGTGGTCCCTCTGGGGGGAATGAGCAGTTCTTC
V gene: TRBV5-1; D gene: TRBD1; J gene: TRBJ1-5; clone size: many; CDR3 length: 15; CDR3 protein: CASSLGDRSYQPQHF; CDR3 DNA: TGCGCCAGCAGCTTGGGGGACAGATCCTATCAGCCCCAGCATTTT
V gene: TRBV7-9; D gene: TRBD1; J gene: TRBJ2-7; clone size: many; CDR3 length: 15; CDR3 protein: CASSRPDRVSYEQYF; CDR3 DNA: TGTGCCAGCAGCCGACCAGACAGGGTATCCTACGAGCAGTACTTC
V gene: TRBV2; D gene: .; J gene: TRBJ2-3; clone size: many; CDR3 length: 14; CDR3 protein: CASSEGLLTDTQYF; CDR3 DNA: TGTGCCAGCAGTGAAGGACTCCTCACAGATACGCAGTATTTT
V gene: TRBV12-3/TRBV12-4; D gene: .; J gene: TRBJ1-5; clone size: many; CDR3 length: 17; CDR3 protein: CASSLTGGAAGDQPQHF; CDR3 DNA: TGTGCCAGCAGCTTGACAGGAGGTGCGGCCGGGGATCAGCCCCAGCATTTT
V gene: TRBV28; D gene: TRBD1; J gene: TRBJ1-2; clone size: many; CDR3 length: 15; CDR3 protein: CASSFRGTGSWGYTF; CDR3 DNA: TGTGCCAGCAGTTTCCGGGGGACAGGGTCTTGGGGCTACACCTTC
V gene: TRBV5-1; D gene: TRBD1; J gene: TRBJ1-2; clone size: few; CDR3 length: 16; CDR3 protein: CASSSGQASRIYGYTF; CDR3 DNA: TGCGCCAGCAGCTCGGGACAGGCGAGCCGCATCTATGGCTACACCTTC
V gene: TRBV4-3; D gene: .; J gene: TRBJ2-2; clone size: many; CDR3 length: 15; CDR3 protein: CASSQGLRDTGELFF; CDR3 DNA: TGCGCCAGCAGCCAGGGCCTTAGGGACACCGGGGAGCTGTTTTTT
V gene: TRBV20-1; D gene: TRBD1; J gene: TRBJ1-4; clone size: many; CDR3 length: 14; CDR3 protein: CSVALGTGGQKLFF; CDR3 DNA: TGCAGTGTTGCCCTCGGGACAGGGGGTCAAAAACTGTTTTTT
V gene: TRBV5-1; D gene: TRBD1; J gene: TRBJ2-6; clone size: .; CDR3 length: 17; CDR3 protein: CASSFTGQGRGANVLTF; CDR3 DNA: TGCGCCAGCAGTTTTACGGGACAGGGCCGGGGGGCCAACGTCCTGACTTTC
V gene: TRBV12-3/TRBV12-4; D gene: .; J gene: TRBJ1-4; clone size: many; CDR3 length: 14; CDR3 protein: CASSFRAPGEKLFF; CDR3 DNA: TGTGCCAGCAGTTTCCGGGCCCCAGGGGAAAAACTGTTTTTT
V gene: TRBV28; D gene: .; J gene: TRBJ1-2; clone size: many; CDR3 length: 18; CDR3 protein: CASRTPYREAYRNYGYTF; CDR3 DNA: TGTGCCAGCAGGACGCCCTATCGGGAGGCCTATAGAAACTATGGCTACACCTTC
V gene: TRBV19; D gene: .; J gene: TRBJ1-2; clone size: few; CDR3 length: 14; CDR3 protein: CASRTLSGVYGYTF; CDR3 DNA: TGTGCCAGTAGGACGCTATCGGGAGTGTATGGCTACACCTTC
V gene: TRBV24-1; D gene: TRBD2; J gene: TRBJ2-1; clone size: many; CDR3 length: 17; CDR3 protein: CATSDPRLAGQVNEQFF; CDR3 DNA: TGTGCCACCAGTGACCCAAGACTAGCGGGTCAAGTTAATGAGCAGTTCTTC
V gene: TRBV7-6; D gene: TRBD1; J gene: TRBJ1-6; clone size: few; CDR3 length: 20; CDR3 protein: CASSLNLRDRGQTYNSPLHF; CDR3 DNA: TGTGCCAGCAGCTTAAACTTGCGGGACAGGGGGCAGACCTATAATTCACCCCTCCACTTT
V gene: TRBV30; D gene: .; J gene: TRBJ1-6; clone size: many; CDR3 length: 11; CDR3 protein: CAWTIAKALHF; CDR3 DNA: TGTGCCTGGACTATTGCAAAGGCCCTCCACTTT
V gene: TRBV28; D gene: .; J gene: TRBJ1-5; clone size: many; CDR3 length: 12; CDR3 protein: CASSFEGQPQHF; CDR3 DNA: TGTGCCAGCAGTTTTGAGGGACAGCCCCAGCATTTT
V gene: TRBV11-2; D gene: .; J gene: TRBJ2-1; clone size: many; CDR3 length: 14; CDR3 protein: CASSQWGDSNEQFF; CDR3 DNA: TGTGCCAGCAGCCAGTGGGGGGACAGCAATGAGCAGTTCTTC
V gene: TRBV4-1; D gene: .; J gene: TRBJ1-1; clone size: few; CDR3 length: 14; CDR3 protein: CASSLRHHYTEAFF; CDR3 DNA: TGCGCCAGCAGCCTACGACATCATTACACTGAAGCTTTCTTT
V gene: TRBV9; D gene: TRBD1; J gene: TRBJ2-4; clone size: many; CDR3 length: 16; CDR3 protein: CASSPWDSATKNIQYF; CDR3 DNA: TGTGCCAGCAGCCCCTGGGACAGCGCAACCAAAAACATTCAGTACTTC
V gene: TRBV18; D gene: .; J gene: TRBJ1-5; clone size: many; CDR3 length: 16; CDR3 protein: CASSAREAYSNQPQHF; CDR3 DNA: TGTGCCAGCTCCGCTCGGGAGGCGTATAGCAATCAGCCCCAGCATTTT
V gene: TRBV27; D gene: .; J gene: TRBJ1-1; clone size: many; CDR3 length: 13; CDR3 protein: CASRDTGKTEAFF; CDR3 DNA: TGTGCCAGCAGAGATACAGGGAAGACTGAAGCTTTCTTT
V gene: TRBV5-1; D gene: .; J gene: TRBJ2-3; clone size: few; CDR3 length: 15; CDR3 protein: CASSMVGQFTDTQYF; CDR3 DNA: TGCGCCAGCAGCATGGTAGGACAGTTCACAGATACGCAGTATTTT
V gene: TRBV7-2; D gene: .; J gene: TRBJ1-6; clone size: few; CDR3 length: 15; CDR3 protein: CASSLLTGANSPLHF; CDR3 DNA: TGTGCCAGCAGCTTATTGACGGGGGCGAATTCACCCCTCCACTTT
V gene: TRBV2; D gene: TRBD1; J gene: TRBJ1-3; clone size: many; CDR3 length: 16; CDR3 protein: CASRRQGPNSGNTIYF; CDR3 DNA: TGTGCCAGCAGGAGACAGGGTCCTAACTCTGGAAACACCATATATTTT
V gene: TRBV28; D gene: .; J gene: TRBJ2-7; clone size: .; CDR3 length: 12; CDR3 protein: CASSLTPNEQYF; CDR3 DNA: TGTGCCAGCAGTTTGACCCCAAACGAGCAGTACTTC
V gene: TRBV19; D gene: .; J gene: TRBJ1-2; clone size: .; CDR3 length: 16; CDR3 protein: CASSTQVAGLSEGYTF; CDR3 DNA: TGTGCCAGTAGTACCCAGGTTGCGGGACTCTCAGAAGGCTACACCTTC
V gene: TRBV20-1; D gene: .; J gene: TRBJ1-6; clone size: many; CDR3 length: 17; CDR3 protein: CSVKPPQSGARNSPLHF; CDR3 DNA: TGCAGTGTCAAGCCTCCCCAATCAGGGGCACGGAATTCACCCCTCCACTTT
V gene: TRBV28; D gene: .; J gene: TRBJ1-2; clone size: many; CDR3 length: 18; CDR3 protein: CASSFLQGGGGQDYGYTF; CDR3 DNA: TGTGCCAGCAGTTTCCTACAGGGAGGAGGGGGTCAGGACTATGGCTACACCTTC
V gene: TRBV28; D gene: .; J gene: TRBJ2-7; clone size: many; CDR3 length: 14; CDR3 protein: CASSGSESSYEQYF; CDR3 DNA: TGTGCCAGCTCCGGGAGTGAGAGCTCCTACGAGCAGTACTTC
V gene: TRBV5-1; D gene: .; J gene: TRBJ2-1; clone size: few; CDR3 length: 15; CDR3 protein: CASSPGHIAADEQFF; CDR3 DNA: TGCGCCAGCAGCCCGGGACATATCGCGGCGGATGAGCAGTTCTTC